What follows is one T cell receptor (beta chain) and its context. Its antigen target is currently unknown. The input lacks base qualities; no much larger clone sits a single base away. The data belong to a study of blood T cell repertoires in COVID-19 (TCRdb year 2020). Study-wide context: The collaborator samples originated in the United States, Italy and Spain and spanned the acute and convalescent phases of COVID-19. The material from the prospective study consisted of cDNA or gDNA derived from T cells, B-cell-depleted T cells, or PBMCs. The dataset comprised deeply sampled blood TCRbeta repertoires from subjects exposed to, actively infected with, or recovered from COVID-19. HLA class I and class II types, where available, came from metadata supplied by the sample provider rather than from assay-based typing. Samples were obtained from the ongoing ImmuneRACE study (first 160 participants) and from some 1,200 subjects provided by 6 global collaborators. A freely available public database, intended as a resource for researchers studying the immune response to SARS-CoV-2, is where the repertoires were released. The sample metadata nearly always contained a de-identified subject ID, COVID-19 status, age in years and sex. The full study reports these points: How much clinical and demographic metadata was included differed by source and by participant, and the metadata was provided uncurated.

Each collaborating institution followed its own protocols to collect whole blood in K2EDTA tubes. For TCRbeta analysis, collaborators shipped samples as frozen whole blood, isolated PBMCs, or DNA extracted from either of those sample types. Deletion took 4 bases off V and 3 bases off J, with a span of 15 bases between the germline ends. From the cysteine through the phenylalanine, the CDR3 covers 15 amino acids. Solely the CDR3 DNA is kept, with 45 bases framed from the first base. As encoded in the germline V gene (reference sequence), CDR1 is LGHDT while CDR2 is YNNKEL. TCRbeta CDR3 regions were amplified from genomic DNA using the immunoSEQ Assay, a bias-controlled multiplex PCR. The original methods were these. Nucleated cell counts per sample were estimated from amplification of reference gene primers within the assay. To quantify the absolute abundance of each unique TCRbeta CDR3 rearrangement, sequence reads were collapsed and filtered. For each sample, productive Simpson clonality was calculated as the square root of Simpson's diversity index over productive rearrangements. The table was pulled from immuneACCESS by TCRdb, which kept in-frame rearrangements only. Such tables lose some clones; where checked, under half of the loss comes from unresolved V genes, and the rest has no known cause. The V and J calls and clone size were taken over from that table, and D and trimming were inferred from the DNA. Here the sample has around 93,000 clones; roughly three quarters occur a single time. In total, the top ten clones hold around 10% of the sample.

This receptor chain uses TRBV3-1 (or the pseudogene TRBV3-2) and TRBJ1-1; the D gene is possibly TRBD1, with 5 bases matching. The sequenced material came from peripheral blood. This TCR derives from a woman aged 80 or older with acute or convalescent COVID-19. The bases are TGTGCCAGCAGCCTGACCGTGGGGGGTGACACTGAAGCTTTCTTT. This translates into CASSLTVGGDTEAFF.